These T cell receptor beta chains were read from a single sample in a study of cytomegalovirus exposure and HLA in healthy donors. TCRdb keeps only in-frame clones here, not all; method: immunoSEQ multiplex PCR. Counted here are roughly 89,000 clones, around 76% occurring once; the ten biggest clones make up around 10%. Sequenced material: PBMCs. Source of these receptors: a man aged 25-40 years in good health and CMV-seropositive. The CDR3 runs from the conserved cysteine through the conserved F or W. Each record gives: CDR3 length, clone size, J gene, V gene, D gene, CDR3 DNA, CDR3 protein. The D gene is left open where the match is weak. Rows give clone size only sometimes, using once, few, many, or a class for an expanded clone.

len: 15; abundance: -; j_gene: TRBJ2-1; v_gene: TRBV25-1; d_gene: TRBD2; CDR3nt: TGTGCCAGCAGTGCGTTTAGCGGGGTATACAATGAGCAGTTCTTC; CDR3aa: CASSAFSGVYNEQFF
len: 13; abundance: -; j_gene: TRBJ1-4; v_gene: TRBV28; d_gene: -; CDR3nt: TGTGCCAGCAGTCCCCAGATCCGAGAAAAACTGTTTTTT; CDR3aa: CASSPQIREKLFF
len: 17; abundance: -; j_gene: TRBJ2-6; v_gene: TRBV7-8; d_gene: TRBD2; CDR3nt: TGTGCCAGCAGCTTAGTCGGGGGGAGCTCTGGGGCCAACGTCCTGACTTTC; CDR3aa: CASSLVGGSSGANVLTF
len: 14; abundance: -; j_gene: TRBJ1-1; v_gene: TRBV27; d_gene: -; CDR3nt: TGTGCCAGCAGTCGCCGTGGAGGGAACACTGAAGCTTTCTTT; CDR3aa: CASSRRGGNTEAFF
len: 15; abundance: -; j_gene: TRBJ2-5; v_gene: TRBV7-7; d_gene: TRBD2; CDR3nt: TGTGCTAGCAGCCCGGTAGCGGGGGGGCAAGAGACCCAGTACTTC; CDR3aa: CASSPVAGGQETQYF
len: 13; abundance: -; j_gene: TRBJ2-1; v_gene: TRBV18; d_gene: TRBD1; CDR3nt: TGTGCCACCTTACAACAGGGGCGGGATGAGCAGTTCTTC; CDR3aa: CATLQQGRDEQFF
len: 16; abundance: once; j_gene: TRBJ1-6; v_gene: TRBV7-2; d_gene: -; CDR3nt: TGTGCCAGCAGCTTAGCGGCGACAGGCTATAATTCACCCCTCCACTTT; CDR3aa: CASSLAATGYNSPLHF
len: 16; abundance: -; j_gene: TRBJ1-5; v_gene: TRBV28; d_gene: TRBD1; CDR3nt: TGTGCCAGCAGTTTGAGCCCAGACAGGGCAGACCAGCCCCAGCATTTT; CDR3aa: CASSLSPDRADQPQHF
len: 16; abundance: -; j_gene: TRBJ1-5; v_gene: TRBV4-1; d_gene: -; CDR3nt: TGCGCCAGCAGCCAAGAGCACGGGGTTGACAATCAGCCCCAGCATTTT; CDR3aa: CASSQEHGVDNQPQHF
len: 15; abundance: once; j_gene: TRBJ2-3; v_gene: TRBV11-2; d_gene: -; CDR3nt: TGTGCCAGCAGCTTAGCCCCAGGGAGGACAGATACGCAGTATTTT; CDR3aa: CASSLAPGRTDTQYF
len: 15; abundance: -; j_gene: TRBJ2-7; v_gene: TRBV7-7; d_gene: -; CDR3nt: TGTGCCAGCCGATCTCTCCCTCCTGGAGCCTACGAGCAGTACTTC; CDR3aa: CASRSLPPGAYEQYF
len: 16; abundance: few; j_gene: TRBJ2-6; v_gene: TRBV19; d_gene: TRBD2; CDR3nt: TGTGCCAGTAGTATGGGACGGGGGGCTGGGGCCAACGTCCTGACTTTC; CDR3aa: CASSMGRGAGANVLTF
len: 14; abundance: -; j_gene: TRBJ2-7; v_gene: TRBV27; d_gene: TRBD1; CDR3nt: TGTGCCAGCAGTCCCGGGACAGGGGTCTACGAGCAGTACTTC; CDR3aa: CASSPGTGVYEQYF
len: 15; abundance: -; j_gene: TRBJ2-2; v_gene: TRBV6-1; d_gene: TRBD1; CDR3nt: TGTGCCAGCAGTGCTCGACAGGGTGGCACCGGGGAGCTGTTTTTT; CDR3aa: CASSARQGGTGELFF
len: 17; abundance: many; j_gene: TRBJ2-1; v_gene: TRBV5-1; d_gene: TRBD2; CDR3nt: TGCGCCAGCAGCTTGGGAACCGGACTAGACATCTACAATGAGCAGTTCTTC; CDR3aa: CASSLGTGLDIYNEQFF
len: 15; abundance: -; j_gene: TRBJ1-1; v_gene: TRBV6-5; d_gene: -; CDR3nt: TGTGCCAGCAGCCCACTGGGAGCGGAGAACACTGAAGCTTTCTTT; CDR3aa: CASSPLGAENTEAFF
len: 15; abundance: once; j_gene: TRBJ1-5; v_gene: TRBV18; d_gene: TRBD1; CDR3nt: TGTGCCAGCTCACCACCTCAGACAGGGCATCAGCCCCAGCATTTT; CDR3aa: CASSPPQTGHQPQHF
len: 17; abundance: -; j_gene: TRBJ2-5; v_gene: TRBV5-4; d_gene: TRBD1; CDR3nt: TGTGCCAGCAGCTTAGGGGCCCCGGGACAGAGCCAAGAGACCCAGTACTTC; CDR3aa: CASSLGAPGQSQETQYF
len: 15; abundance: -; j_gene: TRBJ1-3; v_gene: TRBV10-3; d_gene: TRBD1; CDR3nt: TGTGCCATCAGAGGACAGGGGAGGTCTGGAAACACCATATATTTT; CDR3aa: CAIRGQGRSGNTIYF
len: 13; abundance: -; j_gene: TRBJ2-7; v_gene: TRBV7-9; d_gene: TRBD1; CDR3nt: TGTTCCAGCAGCGATATTGGACAGGGCGAGCAGTACTTC; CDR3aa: CSSSDIGQGEQYF
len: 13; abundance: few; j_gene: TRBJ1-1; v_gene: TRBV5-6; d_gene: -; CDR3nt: TGTGCCAGCAGCTTTGCAGAAAACACTGAAGCTTTCTTT; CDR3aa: CASSFAENTEAFF
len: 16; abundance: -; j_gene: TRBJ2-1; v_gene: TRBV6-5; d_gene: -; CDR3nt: TGTGCCAGCAGTTACTCTCTATCTCTCCCCAGGGGAGTGCAGTTCTTC; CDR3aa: CASSYSLSLPRGVQFF
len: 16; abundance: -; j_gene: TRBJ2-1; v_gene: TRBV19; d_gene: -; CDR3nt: TGTGCCAGTAGTATAGACAGGCGTTCTGCCTACAATGAGCAGTTCTTC; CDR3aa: CASSIDRRSAYNEQFF
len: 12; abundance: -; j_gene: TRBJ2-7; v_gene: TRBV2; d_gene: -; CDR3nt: TGTGCCAGCAGCCTAGTTTCAACCGAGCAGTACTTC; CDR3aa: CASSLVSTEQYF
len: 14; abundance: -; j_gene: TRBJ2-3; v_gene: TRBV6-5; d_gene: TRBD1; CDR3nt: TGTGCCAGCAGCCCCGGGACAGTCACAGATACGCAGTATTTT; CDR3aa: CASSPGTVTDTQYF
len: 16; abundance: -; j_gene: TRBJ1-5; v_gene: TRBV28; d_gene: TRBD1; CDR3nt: TGTGCCAGCAGAAGTCCGGGACAGGGGTACAATCAGCCCCAGCATTTT; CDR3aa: CASRSPGQGYNQPQHF
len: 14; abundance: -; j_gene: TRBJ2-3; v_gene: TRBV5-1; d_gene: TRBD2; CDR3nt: TGCGCCAGCAGCGTCGGGGGGACCACAGATACGCAGTATTTT; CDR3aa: CASSVGGTTDTQYF
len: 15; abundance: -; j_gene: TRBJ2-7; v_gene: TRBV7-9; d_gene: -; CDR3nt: TGTGCCAGCAGCTTAAGAAGGGGAGGGGGCTACGAGCAGTACTTC; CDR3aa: CASSLRRGGGYEQYF
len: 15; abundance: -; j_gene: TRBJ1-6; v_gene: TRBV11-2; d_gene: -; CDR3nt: TGTGCCAGCAGCTTAGGTGGCAGGGGAGCCTCACCCCTCCACTTT; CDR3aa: CASSLGGRGASPLHF
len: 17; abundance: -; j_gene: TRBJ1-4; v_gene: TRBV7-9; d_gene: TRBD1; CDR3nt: TGTTCCAGCAGCCCCTCAAGGGGGCGGGTGGTTAATGAAAAACTGTTTTTT; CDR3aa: CSSSPSRGRVVNEKLFF
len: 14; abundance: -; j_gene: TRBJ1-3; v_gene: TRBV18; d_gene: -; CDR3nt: TGTGCCAGCTCACCCCCTGCAGCTGGAAACACCATATATTTT; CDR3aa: CASSPPAAGNTIYF
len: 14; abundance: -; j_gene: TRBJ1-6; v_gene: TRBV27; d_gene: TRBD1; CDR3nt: TGTGCCAGCGGCAAGACAGGGGCGGGATCACCCCTCCACTTT; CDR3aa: CASGKTGAGSPLHF
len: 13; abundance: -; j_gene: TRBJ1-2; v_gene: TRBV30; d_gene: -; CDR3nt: TGTGCCTGGAAGCGAGGGGGTGGCTATGGCTACACCTTC; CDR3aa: CAWKRGGGYGYTF
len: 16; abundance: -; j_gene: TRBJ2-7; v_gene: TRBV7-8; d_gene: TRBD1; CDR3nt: TGTGCCAGCAGCTTACAGGGGGACGTCGGCTCCTACGAGCAGTACTTC; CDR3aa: CASSLQGDVGSYEQYF
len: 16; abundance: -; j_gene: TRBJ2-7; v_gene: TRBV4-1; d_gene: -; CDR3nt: TGCGCCAGCAGCCAAGAAATGAGACAGGCCTCCTACGAGCAGTACTTC; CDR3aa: CASSQEMRQASYEQYF
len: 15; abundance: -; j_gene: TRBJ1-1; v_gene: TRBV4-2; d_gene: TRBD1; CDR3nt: TGTGCCAGCAGCCACCCCGGGACAGAGAACACTGAAGCTTTCTTT; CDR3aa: CASSHPGTENTEAFF
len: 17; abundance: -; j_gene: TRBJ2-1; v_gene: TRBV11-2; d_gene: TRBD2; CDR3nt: TGTGCCAGCAGCTCGCGACTAGCGGGGGGGCGAATCAATGAGCAGTTCTTC; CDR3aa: CASSSRLAGGRINEQFF
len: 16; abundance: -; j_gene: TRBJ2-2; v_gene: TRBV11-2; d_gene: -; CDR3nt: TGTGCCAGCAGCCCCGACTTAGCGATGTCCCACGGGGAGCTGTTTTTT; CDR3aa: CASSPDLAMSHGELFF
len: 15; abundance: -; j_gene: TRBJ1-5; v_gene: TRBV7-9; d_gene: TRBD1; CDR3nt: TGTTCCAGCAGCTTAGGGGACAGGGGGCATCAGCCCCAGCATTTT; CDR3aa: CSSSLGDRGHQPQHF
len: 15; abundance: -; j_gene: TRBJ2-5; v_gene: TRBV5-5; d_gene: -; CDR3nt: TGTGCCAGCAGCTTGCAGGGGATGACGACGGGGACCCAGTACTTC; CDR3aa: CASSLQGMTTGTQYF
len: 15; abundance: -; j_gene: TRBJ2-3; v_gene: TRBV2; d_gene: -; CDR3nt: TGTGCCAGCAGTGAAGCCGGGATGAGCACAGATACGCAGTATTTC; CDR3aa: CASSEAGMSTDTQYF